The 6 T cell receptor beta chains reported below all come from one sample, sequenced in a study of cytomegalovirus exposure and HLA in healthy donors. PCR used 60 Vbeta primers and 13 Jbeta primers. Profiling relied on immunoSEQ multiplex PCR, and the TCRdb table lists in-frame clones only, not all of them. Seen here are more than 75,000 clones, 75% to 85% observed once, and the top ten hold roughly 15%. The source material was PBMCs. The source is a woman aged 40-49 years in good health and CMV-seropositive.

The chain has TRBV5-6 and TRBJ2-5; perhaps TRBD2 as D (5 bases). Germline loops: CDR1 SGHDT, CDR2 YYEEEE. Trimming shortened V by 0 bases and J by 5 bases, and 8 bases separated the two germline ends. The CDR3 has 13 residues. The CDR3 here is CASSLGEIETQYF. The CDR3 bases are TGTGCCAGCAGCTTGGGGGAGATTGAGACCCAGTACTTC.

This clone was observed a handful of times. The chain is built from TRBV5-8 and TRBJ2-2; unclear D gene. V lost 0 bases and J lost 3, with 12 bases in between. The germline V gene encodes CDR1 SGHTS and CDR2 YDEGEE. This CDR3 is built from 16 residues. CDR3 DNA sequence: TGTGCCAGCAGCTTGGGGCGCGGTGTGGACACCGGGGAGCTGTTTTTT. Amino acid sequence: CASSLGRGVDTGELFF.

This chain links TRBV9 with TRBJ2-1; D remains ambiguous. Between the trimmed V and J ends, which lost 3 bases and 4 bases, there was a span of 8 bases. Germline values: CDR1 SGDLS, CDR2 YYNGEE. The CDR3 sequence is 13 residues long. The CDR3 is CASSALVYNEQFF. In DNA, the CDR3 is TGTGCCAGCAGCGCCCTAGTTTACAATGAGCAGTTCTTC.

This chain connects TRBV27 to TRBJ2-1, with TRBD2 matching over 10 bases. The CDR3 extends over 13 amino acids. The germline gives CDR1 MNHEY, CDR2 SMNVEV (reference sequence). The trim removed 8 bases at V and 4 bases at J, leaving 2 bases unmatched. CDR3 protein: CASGTSVYNEQFF. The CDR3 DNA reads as TGTGCCAGCGGGACTAGCGTATACAATGAGCAGTTCTTC.

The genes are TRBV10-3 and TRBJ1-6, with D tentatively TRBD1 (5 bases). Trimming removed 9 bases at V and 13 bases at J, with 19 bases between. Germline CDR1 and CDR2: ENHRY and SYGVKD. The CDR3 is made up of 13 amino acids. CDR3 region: CAIGDGGIKPLHF. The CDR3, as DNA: TGTGCCATAGGGGATGGAGGGATAAAGCCCCTCCACTTT.

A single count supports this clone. CDR3 sequence reads: CASSLSSPLSSYNEQFF. CDR3 DNA sequence: TGTGCCAGCAGCCTCTCTAGTCCCTTGAGCTCCTACAATGAGCAGTTCTTC. J is TRBJ2-1 and V is TRBV11-2; D remains ambiguous. The CDR3 covers 17 residues. Per the germline V gene, CDR1 is SGHAT and CDR2 is FQNNGV. The V end lost 5 bases, the J end lost 0 bases, and 17 bases lay between the germline ends. The full variable domain, completed using reference TRBV11-2 and TRBJ2-1, is EAGVAQSPRYKIIEKRQSVAFWCNPISGHATLYWYQQILGQGPKLLIQFQNNGVVDDSQLPKDRFSAERLKGVDSTLKIQPAKLEDSAVYLCASSLSSPLSSYNEQFFGPGTRLTVL.